This T cell receptor (beta chain) originates from a study of identical twins. Study-level points and caveats: Excess low generation probability was seen in twin-shared out-of-frame alpha sequences.

TCRdb re-called the 5' RACE reads with MiXCR, one entry per CDR3 protein. The table has about 530,000 distinct CDR3 sequences, around 22% seen once. Trimming pared 3 bases from V and 7 bases from J, leaving 12 bases between. The CDR3 covers 14 residues. With respect to this clonotype: Antigen specificity is unknown.

This sample was also put to use in a study of yellow fever vaccine responses in identical twins.

The source material was CD4+ T cells sorted from blood. The receptor comes from a woman between 18 and 29 years old in good health. The chain couples TRBV12-3 or TRBV12-4 to TRBJ2-2, with D unresolved. The CDR3: CASSLARWIGELFF. The CDR3, as DNA: TGTGCCAGCAGTTTGGCTAGATGGATCGGGGAGCTGTTTTTT.